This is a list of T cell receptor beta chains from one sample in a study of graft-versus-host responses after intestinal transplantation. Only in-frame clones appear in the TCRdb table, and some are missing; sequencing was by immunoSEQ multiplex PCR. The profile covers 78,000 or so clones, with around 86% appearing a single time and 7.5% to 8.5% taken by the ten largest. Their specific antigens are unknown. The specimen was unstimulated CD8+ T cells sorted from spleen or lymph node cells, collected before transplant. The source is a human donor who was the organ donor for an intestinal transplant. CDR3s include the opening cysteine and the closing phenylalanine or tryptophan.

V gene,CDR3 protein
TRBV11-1,CASSTLRSSTDTQYF
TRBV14,CASSHRGKDTEAFF
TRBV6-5,CASSYSPGTDTQYF
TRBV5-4,CASSLLGVINQPQHF
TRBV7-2,CASSFPRTEVRYEQYF
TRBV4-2,CASSQDSLPGANSNSPLHF
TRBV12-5,CASGFGQADGYTF
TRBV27,CASSSRRDPYSHSPLHF
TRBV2,CATVGDSPPGGYTF
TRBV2,CASSYMGSDEKLFF
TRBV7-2,CASSFGGGHEQYF
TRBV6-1,CASSSGVLNEKLFF
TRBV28,CASTLGPYEQYF
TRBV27,CASSPGTNTGELFF
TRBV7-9,CASRNQGVTNEKLFF
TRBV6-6,CATDNTGNQPQHF
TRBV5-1,CASKWTSYNEQFF
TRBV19,CASSLTGLGTYEQYF
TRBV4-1,CASSQEGGPRVLTGELFF
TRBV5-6,CASRLASTDTQYF
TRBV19,CASSGGTEYEQYF
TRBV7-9,CASSPTGGANEKLFF
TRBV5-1,CASSWWPYSGNTIYF
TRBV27,CASSLIGGSNYGYTF
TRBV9,CASSETSTELNEQFF
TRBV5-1,CASSLGQGNEAFF
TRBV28,CASSSHRGGNTIYF
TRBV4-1,CASSQEPEVYEQYF
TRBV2,CASSEGLGRDRWSYEQYF
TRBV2,CASTYSYEQYF
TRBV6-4,CASSEVGGGNEQFF
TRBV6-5,CASSDRDNSPLHF
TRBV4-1,CASSQVALYHEQYF
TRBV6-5,CASIGPSSYNEQFF
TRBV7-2,CASSLHRDRFYTF
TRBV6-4,CASSEAMGRGLDNEQFF
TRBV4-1,CASSQESAGGPGEQYF
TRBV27,CASSLISGQLNTEAFF
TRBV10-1,CASSEEGPNTGELFF
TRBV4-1,CASSQGMSYEQYF
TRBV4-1,CASSQESLQETQYF
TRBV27,CASSRRYPYEQYF
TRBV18,CASSSFRVHEQYF
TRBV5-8,CASSFQSGNSPLHF
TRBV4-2,CASSQDRGDYNEQFF
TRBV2,CASSQGYYEQYF
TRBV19,CASSVLRHSPLHF
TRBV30,CAWGNLYGQYF
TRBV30,CAWSPGNNEKLFF
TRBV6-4,CASSGSGTGELFF
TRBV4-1,CASSQLSWGTRTPYEQYF
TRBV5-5,CASSFIPFRGPGELFF
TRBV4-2,CASSQDLWGDTEAFF
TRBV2,CASLFGQGSSYEQYF